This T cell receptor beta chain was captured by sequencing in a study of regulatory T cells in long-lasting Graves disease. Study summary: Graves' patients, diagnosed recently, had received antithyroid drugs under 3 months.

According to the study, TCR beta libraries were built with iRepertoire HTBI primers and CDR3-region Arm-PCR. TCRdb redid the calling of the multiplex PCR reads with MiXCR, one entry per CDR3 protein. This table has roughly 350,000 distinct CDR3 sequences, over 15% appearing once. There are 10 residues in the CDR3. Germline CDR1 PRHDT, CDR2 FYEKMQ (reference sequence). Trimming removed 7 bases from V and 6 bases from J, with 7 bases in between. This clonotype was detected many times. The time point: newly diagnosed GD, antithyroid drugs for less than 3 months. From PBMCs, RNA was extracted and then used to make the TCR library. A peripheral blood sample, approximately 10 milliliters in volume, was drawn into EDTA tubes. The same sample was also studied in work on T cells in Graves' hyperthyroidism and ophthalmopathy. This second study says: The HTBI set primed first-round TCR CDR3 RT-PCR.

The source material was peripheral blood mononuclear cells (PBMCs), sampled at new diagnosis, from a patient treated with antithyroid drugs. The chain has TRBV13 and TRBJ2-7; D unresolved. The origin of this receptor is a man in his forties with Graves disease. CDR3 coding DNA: TGTGCCAGCAAGGCTCTCGAGCAGTACTTC. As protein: CASKALEQYF. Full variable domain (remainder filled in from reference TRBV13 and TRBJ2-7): AAGVIQSPRHLIKEKRETATLKCYPIPRHDTVYWYQQGPGQDPQFLISFYEKMQSDKGSIPDRFSAQQFSDYHSELNMSSLELGDSALYFCASKALEQYFGPGTRLTVT.